These 32 T cell receptor beta chains originate from one sample sequenced in a study of T cell responses to AZD1222 COVID-19 vaccine. The assay was immunoSEQ multiplex PCR, and TCRdb's table has in-frame clones only and misses some. The sample contains about 120,000 clones, roughly 88% of which appear only once. This specimen was peripheral blood, taken on day 0 of AZD1222 vaccination. All receptors come from an adult in good health.

The chain couples TRBV29-1 to TRBJ1-1; D perhaps matches TRBD1 (6 bases). The CDR3 runs 13 residues. The germline gives CDR1 SQVTM, CDR2 ANQGSEA. Trimming shortened V by 5 bases and J by 3 bases, and 13 bases separated the two germline ends. CDR3 in amino acids: CSVTGYLHTEAFF. The CDR3 DNA is TGCAGCGTTACAGGGTATCTTCACACTGAAGCTTTCTTT.

This CDR3 is CATSRRSGGYTDTQYF. Here the CDR3 DNA reads TGTGCCACCAGCAGACGAAGCGGGGGATACACAGATACGCAGTATTTT. This sequence joins TRBV15 and TRBJ2-3; 8 positions match TRBD2. V lost 2 bases and J lost 2; bases outside the gene matches: 6. CDR3 length: 16 amino acids. Germline-derived CDR1 and CDR2 are LNHNV and YYDKDF (reference sequence).

The chain has TRBV15 and TRBJ1-5; TRBD1 is a possible D gene (5 bases). Germline loops: CDR1 LNHNV, CDR2 YYDKDF (reference sequence). This CDR3 is built from 13 residues. V was trimmed by 1 base and J by 6 bases, leaving 7 bases between them. CDR3 loop: CATSRVRGQPQHF. The CDR3 DNA reads as TGTGCCACCAGCAGAGTAAGGGGTCAGCCCCAGCATTTT.

The chain employs TRBV5-1 and TRBJ2-5; no reliable D call. This CDR3 is 18 amino acids long. With 4 bases removed from V and 0 bases from J, the gap between germline ends came to 22 bases. CDR1 is SGHRS, CDR2 YFSETQ, per germline. This chain's CDR3 is CASSRYTPFYWDQETQYF. The DNA of the CDR3 is TGCGCCAGCAGCCGCTACACCCCCTTCTATTGGGACCAAGAGACCCAGTACTTC.

The J gene is TRBJ1-4, the V gene TRBV2, with TRBD1 matching 8 bases. Germline CDR1 is SNHLY and CDR2 is FYNNEI. V shed 8 bases, J shed 2 bases, and the junction held 7 bases outside the gene matches. The CDR3 is 15 residues long. This chain's CDR3 is CASVFNRGTNEKLFF. In DNA form, the CDR3 reads TGTGCCAGCGTATTCAACAGGGGGACTAATGAAAAACTGTTTTTT.

The genes are TRBV18 and TRBJ1-4, with 8 bases matching TRBD1. V lost 2 bases and J lost 1; bases outside the gene matches: 15. The germline CDR1 and CDR2 sequences are KGHSH and LQKENI. There are 20 residues in the CDR3. The CDR3 reads CASSPNIMQGARRTNEKLFF. The CDR3 DNA reads as TGTGCCAGCTCACCAAACATTATGCAGGGGGCAAGAAGAACTAATGAAAAACTGTTTTTT.

The chain is built from TRBV4-2 and TRBJ1-3; 8 bases line up with TRBD1. V trimming: 0 bases; J trimming: 14 bases; junction bases outside the gene matches: 15. CDR1 is LGHNA and CDR2 is YNFKEQ in the germline V gene. The CDR3 totals 16 residues. In DNA form, the CDR3 reads TGTGCCAGCAGCCAAGATGGAGACAGGGGACGGGGGGGACTATATTTT. Translation gives CASSQDGDRGRGGLYF.

The genes are TRBV11-2 and TRBJ1-2; no definite D call. The CDR3 consists of 15 residues. The V and J ends lost 2 bases and 3 bases respectively, with 13 bases between them. Germline V CDR1 and CDR2: SGHAT, FQNNGV. This chain's CDR3 is CASSLMEEGYYGYTF. The CDR3 DNA reads as TGTGCCAGCAGCTTAATGGAGGAGGGTTACTATGGCTACACCTTC.

This rearrangement joins TRBV3-1 (or the pseudogene TRBV3-2) to TRBJ1-4; 8 nucleotides align to TRBD1. Unmatched junction bases numbered 8, after V lost 0 bases and J lost 8 bases. The CDR3 totals 16 residues. Germline loops: CDR1 LGHDT, CDR2 YNNKEL (reference sequence). CDR3 protein: CASSQDWGQGAEKLFF. The DNA of the CDR3 is TGTGCCAGCAGCCAAGATTGGGGGCAGGGGGCGGAAAAACTGTTTTTT.

The chain combines TRBV6-5 with TRBJ1-5, with TRBD1 as a possible D gene (5 bases). Per germline, CDR1 MNHEY and CDR2 SVGAGI. Trimming shortened V by 6 bases and J by 6 bases, and 12 bases separated the two germline ends. This CDR3 is built from 13 residues. CDR3 amino acids: CASRTRGTQPQHF. In nucleotides, the CDR3 is TGTGCCAGCAGGACAAGGGGAACTCAGCCCCAGCATTTT.

V gene TRBV6-5 combines with J gene TRBJ1-3; no clear D. The germline CDR1 and CDR2 sequences are MNHEY and SVGAGI. This CDR3 contains 11 residues. The ends were cut back, 4 bases at V and 4 bases at J, with 2 bases in the middle. In DNA form, the CDR3 reads TGTGCCAGCAGTTGGGGAAACACCATATATTTT. It specifies CASSWGNTIYF.

This clone was counted once. This CDR3 is also generated by other DNA sequences in the sample. The rearrangement links TRBV2 to TRBJ1-2; D is perhaps TRBD1 (5 bases). Trimming took off 6 bases at V and 4 bases at J, with 9 bases between the two ends. This CDR3 has 12 amino acids. Germline loops: CDR1 SNHLY, CDR2 FYNNEI. Here the CDR3 DNA reads TGTGCCAGCAGCGTAGACAGCTATGGCTACACCTTC. Protein: CASSVDSYGYTF.

This chain links TRBV7-8 with TRBJ1-2; perhaps TRBD1 as D (5 bases). V lost 3 bases and J 2 bases, leaving 10 bases between the germline ends. The CDR3 consists of 14 residues. Germline values: CDR1 SGHVS, CDR2 FQNEAQ. The CDR3 protein is CASSFTQVNYGYTF. The CDR3 DNA reads TGTGCCAGCAGCTTTACACAGGTCAACTATGGCTACACCTTC. The full variable domain, completed using reference TRBV7-8 and TRBJ1-2, is GAGVSQSPRYKVAKRGQDVALRCDPISGHVSLFWYQQALGQGPEFLTYFQNEAQLDKSGLPSDRFFAERPEGSVSTLKIQRTQQEDSAVYLCASSFTQVNYGYTFGSGTRLTVV.

The gene calls are TRBV2 and TRBJ1-2, with 9 nucleotides matching TRBD1. The CDR3 has 17 amino acids. Losses at the gene ends were 1 base for V and 3 bases for J; bases not matched to a gene: 9. Germline V gene data show CDR1 as SNHLY and CDR2 as FYNNEI. The CDR3 sequence is CASSEVGTGRNHYGYTF. The CDR3 DNA follows: TGTGCCAGCAGTGAAGTTGGGACAGGGCGCAACCACTATGGCTACACCTTC.

The J gene is TRBJ1-6, the V gene TRBV5-1; no reliable D call. The germline CDR1 and CDR2 sequences are SGHRS and YFSETQ. CDR3 size: 17 residues. With 0 bases removed from V and 3 bases from J, the gap between germline ends came to 13 bases. This chain's CDR3 is CASSLEGRNHYNSPLHF. Here the CDR3 DNA reads TGCGCCAGCAGCTTGGAGGGCCGGAATCACTATAATTCACCCCTCCACTTT.

The V call is TRBV4-3, the J call TRBJ1-1; maybe TRBD1 (6 bases). From germline, CDR1 is LGHNA and CDR2 YSLEER. The CDR3 runs to 15 residues. The ends were cut back, 0 bases at V and 5 bases at J, with 13 bases in the middle. The CDR3 reads CASSQEWTARTEAFF. CDR3 in DNA: TGCGCCAGCAGCCAAGAATGGACAGCAAGAACTGAAGCTTTCTTT.

V gene TRBV7-2 combines with J gene TRBJ2-2; D ambiguous. Trimming stripped 1 base from V and 4 bases from J, with 7 bases between. Germline CDR1 reads SGHTA; CDR2 reads FQGNSA. This CDR3 is 14 amino acids long. CDR3 bases: TGTGCCAGCAGCTTAGATCGCATCACCGGGGAGCTGTTTTTT. It translates to CASSLDRITGELFF.

The genes are TRBV19 and TRBJ1-2; D gene ambiguous. The germline CDR1 and CDR2 sequences are LNHDA and SQIVND (reference sequence). V was cut by 7 bases and J by 4 bases, with 19 bases left in between. The CDR3 sequence is 15 residues long. The CDR3 is CASTPHLADLYGYTF. In nucleotides, the CDR3 is TGTGCCAGTACTCCCCACCTAGCTGATCTCTATGGCTACACCTTC.

The rearrangement uses TRBV29-1 and TRBJ1-1, with D possibly matching TRBD1 (6 bases). V was trimmed by 7 bases and J by 0 bases, leaving 15 bases between them. The germline CDR1 and CDR2 sequences are SQVTM and ANQGSEA. The CDR3 runs to 14 residues. CDR3 coding DNA: TGCAGCGCCGGGAGGGGGGCATTGAACACTGAAGCTTTCTTT. Residues: CSAGRGALNTEAFF. Using reference TRBV29-1 and TRBJ1-1 for the parts outside the CDR3, the full variable domain is SAVISQKPSRDICQRGTSLTIQCQVDSQVTMMFWYRQQPGQSLTLIATANQGSEATYESGFVIDKFPISRPNLTFSTLTVSNMSPEDSSIYLCSAGRGALNTEAFFGQGTRLTVV.

The gene calls are TRBV10-3 and TRBJ1-2; D possibly corresponds to TRBD1 (6 bases). Germline CDR1 and CDR2: ENHRY and SYGVKD. V was shortened by 6 bases and J by 2 bases, with 16 bases between the two germline ends. CDR3 length: 15 residues. CDR3 residues: CAIRTLQGPNYGYTF. The CDR3 coding sequence is TGTGCCATCAGGACCTTGCAGGGGCCAAACTATGGCTACACCTTC.

The CDR3 bases are TGTGCCAGCAGCGCAGAACTTCTAGGGGGCAATGAGCAGTTCTTC. This translates into CASSAELLGGNEQFF. The chain carries TRBV9 and TRBJ2-1, with a weak D call TRBD1 (6 bases). CDR3 size: 15 residues. Germline CDR1 reads SGDLS; CDR2 reads YYNGEE. The V end was cut by 3 bases, the J end by 6 bases, with 16 bases between.

The V and J genes are TRBV19 and TRBJ1-1, with D possibly matching TRBD1 (5 bases). V was shortened by 5 bases and J by 1 base, with 14 bases between the two germline ends. The CDR3 extends over 15 amino acids. CDR1 LNHDA and CDR2 SQIVND come from the germline V gene (reference sequence). The CDR3 loop reads CASSPDSWRNTEAFF. In DNA form, the CDR3 reads TGTGCCAGTAGTCCCGACAGTTGGAGGAACACTGAAGCTTTCTTT.

V usage is TRBV3-1 (or the pseudogene TRBV3-2) and J usage is TRBJ1-4; D gene ambiguous. V shed 4 bases and J shed 7 bases, with 13 bases lying between them. CDR1 LGHDT and CDR2 YNNKEL come from the germline V gene (reference sequence). The CDR3 sequence is 14 residues long. Here the CDR3 reads CASSRDPSFEKLFF. The CDR3 DNA reads as TGTGCCAGCAGCCGAGACCCGAGCTTTGAAAAACTGTTTTTT.

The CDR3 here is CASSLNSGGWGLGDEQFF. DNA for the CDR3: TGTGCCAGCAGCTTGAATAGCGGGGGGTGGGGCCTCGGAGATGAGCAGTTCTTC. The chain has TRBV7-2 and TRBJ2-1; 10 nucleotides line up with TRBD2. The CDR3 spans 18 residues. Germline-derived CDR1 and CDR2 are SGHTA and FQGNSA. The V segment lost 3 bases and the J segment 8 bases; nucleotides outside the gene matches: 16.

DNA for the CDR3: TGTGCCAGCAGTGAGGGGCCCAGGGGTCCCCCTAATGGCTACACCTTC. Translating it yields CASSEGPRGPPNGYTF. The chain carries TRBV2 and TRBJ1-2; D is possibly TRBD1 (6 bases). In germline, CDR1 is SNHLY, CDR2 FYNNEI. This CDR3 contains 16 residues. Trimming pared 3 bases from V and 6 bases from J, leaving 20 bases between.

Turning to this clone: Other DNA sequences in the sample encode the same CDR3. The genes are TRBV29-1 and TRBJ1-1; possibly TRBD1 for D (5 bases). Germline V gives CDR1 SQVTM, CDR2 ANQGSEA. The V and J ends lost 6 bases and 4 bases respectively, with 15 bases between them. The CDR3 sequence is 13 residues long. The CDR3 coding sequence is TGCAGCGTGATCGGGACGGGGCTCACTGAAGCTTTCTTT. It is translated as CSVIGTGLTEAFF.

The chain couples TRBV27 to TRBJ2-1; no clear D gene. The CDR3 runs 15 residues. Germline V gene sequence: CDR1 MNHEY, CDR2 SMNVEV (reference sequence). V lost 0 bases and J 5 bases, leaving 11 bases between the germline ends. CDR3 region: CASSLSRLPNNEQFF. The CDR3 nucleotides are TGTGCCAGCAGTTTATCCCGACTGCCGAACAATGAGCAGTTCTTC.

This clone was detected only once. The chain recombines TRBV9 with TRBJ2-1; D possibly corresponds to TRBD2 (5 bases). The CDR3 consists of 14 residues. The germline V and J ends were trimmed by 0 bases and 6 bases, with 10 bases remaining between them. Germline V lookup: CDR1 SGDLS, CDR2 YYNGEE. CDR3 sequence: CASSVDLALNEQFF. The CDR3 DNA is TGTGCCAGCAGCGTAGATCTAGCCCTCAATGAGCAGTTCTTC.

The V and J genes are TRBV6-2 or TRBV6-3 and TRBJ2-7; D is perhaps TRBD2 (7 bases). CDR3 size: 16 residues. Per germline, CDR1 MNHEY and CDR2 SVGEGT. Trimming left V 6 bases short and J 1 base short, with 19 bases between. CDR3 DNA: TGTGCCAGCAGCCTTCTCGGGGGGCGGTTTTCCTACGAGCAGTACTTC. The encoded protein is CASSLLGGRFSYEQYF.

V gene TRBV19 combines with J gene TRBJ2-5, with D perhaps assigned TRBD1 or TRBD2 (5 bases each). V lost 11 bases and J lost 5, with 18 bases in between. Per the germline V gene, CDR1 is LNHDA and CDR2 is SQIVND (reference sequence). This CDR3 region has 13 residues. The CDR3 coding sequence is TGTGCCGAGGGAGTAGGGGCGCGGGAGACCCAGTACTTC. It translates to CAEGVGARETQYF.

This clone appeared a few times. The chain employs TRBV5-6 and TRBJ1-1; 9 bases fit TRBD1. The CDR3 has 15 residues. The V and J ends lost 4 bases and 1 base, in that order; junction bases with no gene match: 5. CDR1 and CDR2 (germline): SGHDT, YYEEEE. CDR3 bases: TGTGCCAGCAGCACTCCGGGACAGGGGAACACTGAAGCTTTCTTT. Amino acids: CASSTPGQGNTEAFF.

V usage is TRBV6-2 or TRBV6-3 and J usage is TRBJ2-7; the D gene could be TRBD1 or TRBD2 (5 bases each). Trimming cost V 5 bases and J 4 bases, with 15 bases left between them. The CDR3 covers 14 residues. Per the germline V gene, CDR1 is MNHEY and CDR2 is SVGEGT. CDR3 nucleotide sequence: TGTGCCAGCAGTCCCGGGGCCGTGAGATACGAGCAGTACTTC. This gives the protein CASSPGAVRYEQYF.